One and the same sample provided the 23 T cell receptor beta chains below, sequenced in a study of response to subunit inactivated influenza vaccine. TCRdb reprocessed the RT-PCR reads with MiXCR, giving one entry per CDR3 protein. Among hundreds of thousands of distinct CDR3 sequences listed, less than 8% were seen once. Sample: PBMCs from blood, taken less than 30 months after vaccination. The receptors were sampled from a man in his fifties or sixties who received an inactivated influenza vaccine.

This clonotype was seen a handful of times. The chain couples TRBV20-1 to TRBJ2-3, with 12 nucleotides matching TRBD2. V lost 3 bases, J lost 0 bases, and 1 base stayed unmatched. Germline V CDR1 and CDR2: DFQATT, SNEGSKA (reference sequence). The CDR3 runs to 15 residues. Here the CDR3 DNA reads TGCAGTGCTAGGGGGACTAGCGGGAGCACAGATACGCAGTATTTT. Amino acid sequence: CSARGTSGSTDTQYF.

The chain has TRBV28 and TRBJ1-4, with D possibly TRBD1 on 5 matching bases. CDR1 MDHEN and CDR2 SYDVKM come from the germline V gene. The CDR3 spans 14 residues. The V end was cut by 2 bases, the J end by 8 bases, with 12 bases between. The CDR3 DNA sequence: TGTGCCAGCAGTTTAGGTCCAGGGCCGGAAAAACTGTTTTTT. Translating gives CASSLGPGPEKLFF.

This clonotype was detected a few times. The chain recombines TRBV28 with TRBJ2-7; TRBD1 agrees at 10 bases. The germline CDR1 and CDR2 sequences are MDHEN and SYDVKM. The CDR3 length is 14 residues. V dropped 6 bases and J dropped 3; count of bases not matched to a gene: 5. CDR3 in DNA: TGTGCCAGCAGAGGGACAGGGGTATTCTACGAGCAGTACTTC. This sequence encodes CASRGTGVFYEQYF.

The CDR3 is CAWGTGGTDTQYF. DNA for the CDR3: TGTGCCTGGGGGACAGGGGGTACAGATACGCAGTATTTT. The rearrangement links TRBV30 to TRBJ2-3; 11 bases line up with TRBD1. With 5 bases clipped from V and 3 bases from J, the junction kept 1 base outside the gene matches. This CDR3 spans 13 amino acids. Germline V gene sequence: CDR1 GTSNPN, CDR2 SVGIG (reference sequence). Supplemented by reference TRBV30 and TRBJ2-3, the full variable domain reads SQTIHQWPATLVQPVGSPLSLECTVEGTSNPNLYWYRQAAGRGLQLLFYSVGIGQISSEVPQNLSASRPQDRQFILSSKKLLLSDSGFYLCAWGTGGTDTQYFGPGTRLTVL.

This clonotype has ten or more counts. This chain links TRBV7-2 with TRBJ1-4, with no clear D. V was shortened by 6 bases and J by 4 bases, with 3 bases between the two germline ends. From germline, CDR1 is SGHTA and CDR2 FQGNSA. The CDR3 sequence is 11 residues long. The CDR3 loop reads CASRSNEKLFF. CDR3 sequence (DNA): TGTGCCAGCAGGAGTAATGAAAAACTGTTTTTT.

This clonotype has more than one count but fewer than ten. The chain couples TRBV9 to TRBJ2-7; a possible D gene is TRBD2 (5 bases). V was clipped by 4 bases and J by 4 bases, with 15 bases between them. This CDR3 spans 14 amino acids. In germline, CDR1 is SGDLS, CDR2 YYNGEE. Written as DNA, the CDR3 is TGTGCCAGCAGCCCCCGGGGAAATGGATACGAGCAGTACTTC. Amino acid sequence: CASSPRGNGYEQYF.

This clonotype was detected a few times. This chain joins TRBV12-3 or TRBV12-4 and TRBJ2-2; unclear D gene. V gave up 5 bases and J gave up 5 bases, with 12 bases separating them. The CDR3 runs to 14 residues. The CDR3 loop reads CASSGQALTGELFF. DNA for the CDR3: TGTGCCAGCAGTGGTCAGGCGTTAACCGGGGAGCTGTTTTTT.

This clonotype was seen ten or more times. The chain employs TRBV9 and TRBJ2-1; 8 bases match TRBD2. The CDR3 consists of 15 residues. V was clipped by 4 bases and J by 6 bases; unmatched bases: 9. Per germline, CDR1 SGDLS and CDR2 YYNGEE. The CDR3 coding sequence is TGTGCCAGCAGCCAAGAAACGGGGGGGCGCAATGAGCAGTTCTTC. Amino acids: CASSQETGGRNEQFF.

CDR3 amino acids: CASGSGGRYEQYF. As DNA, the CDR3 is TGTGCCAGCGGCTCCGGGGGCCGATACGAGCAGTACTTC. The chain joins TRBV12-3 or TRBV12-4 to TRBJ2-7; the D call may be TRBD1 or TRBD2 (6 bases each). This CDR3 contains 13 residues. Deletions cut 8 bases from V and 4 bases from J, with 15 bases between.

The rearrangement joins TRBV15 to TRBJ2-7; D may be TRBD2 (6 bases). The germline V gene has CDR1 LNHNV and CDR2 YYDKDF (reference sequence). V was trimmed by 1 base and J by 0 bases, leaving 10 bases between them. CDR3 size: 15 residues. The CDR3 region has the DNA TGTGCCACCAGCAGAGCAGGGAGGAGCTCCTACGAGCAGTACTTC. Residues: CATSRAGRSSYEQYF. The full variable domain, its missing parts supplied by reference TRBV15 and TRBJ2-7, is DAMVIQNPRYQVTQFGKPVTLSCSQTLNHNVMYWYQQKSSQAPKLLFHYYDKDFNNEADTPDNFQSRRPNTSFCFLDIRSPGLGDTAMYLCATSRAGRSSYEQYFGPGTRLTVT.

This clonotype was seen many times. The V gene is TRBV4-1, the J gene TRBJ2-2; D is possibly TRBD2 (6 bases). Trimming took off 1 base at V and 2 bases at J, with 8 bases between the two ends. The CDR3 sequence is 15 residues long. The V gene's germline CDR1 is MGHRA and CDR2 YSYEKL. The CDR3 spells CASSQGGTNTGELFF. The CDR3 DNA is TGCGCCAGCAGCCAAGGAGGGACTAACACCGGGGAGCTGTTTTTT.

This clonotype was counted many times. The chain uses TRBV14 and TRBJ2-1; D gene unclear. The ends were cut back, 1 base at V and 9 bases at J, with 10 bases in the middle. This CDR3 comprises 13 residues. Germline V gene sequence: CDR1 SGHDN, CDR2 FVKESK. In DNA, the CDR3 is TGTGCCAGCAGCCAAGGTGGGGTTGGTGAGCAGTTCTTC. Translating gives CASSQGGVGEQFF.

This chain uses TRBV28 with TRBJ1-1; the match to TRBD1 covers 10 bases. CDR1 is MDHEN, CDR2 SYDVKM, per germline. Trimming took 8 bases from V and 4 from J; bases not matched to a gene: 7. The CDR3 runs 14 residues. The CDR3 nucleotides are TGTGCCAGCGGAAAGACAGGGGGCATCACTGAAGCTTTCTTT. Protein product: CASGKTGGITEAFF.

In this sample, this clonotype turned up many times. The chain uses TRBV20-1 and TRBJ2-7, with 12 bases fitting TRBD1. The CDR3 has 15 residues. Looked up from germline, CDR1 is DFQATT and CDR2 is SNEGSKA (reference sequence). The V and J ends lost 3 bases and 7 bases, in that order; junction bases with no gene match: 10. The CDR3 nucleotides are TGCAGTGCTAGGGGAACGGGACAGGGGGCGGGGGAGCAGTACTTC. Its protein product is CSARGTGQGAGEQYF.

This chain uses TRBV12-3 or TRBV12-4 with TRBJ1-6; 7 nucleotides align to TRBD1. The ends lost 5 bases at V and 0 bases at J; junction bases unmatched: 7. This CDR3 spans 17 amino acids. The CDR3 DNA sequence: TGTGCCAGCAGTGCTAGGGGGCCCAGCTCCTATAATTCACCCCTCCACTTT. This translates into CASSARGPSSYNSPLHF.

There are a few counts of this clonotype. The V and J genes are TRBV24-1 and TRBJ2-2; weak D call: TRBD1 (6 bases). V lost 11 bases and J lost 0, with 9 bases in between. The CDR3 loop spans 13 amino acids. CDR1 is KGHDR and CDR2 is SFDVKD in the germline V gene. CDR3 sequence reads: CAIWDTNTGELFF. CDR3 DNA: TGTGCCATCTGGGACACGAACACCGGGGAGCTGTTTTTT.

CDR3 bases: TGTGCCAGCAGCTTATATCAGCCAAGGGGTGGGCGCAATCAGCCCCAGCATTTT. Translating gives CASSLYQPRGGRNQPQHF. The chain uses TRBV7-6 and TRBJ1-5, with D possibly being TRBD1 (5 bases). Per germline, CDR1 SGHVS and CDR2 FNYEAQ. The CDR3 has 18 residues. V gave up 2 bases and J gave up 2 bases, with 19 bases separating them. The full variable domain, its missing parts supplied by reference TRBV7-6 and TRBJ1-5, is GAGVSQSPRYKVTKRGQDVALRCDPISGHVSLYWYRQALGQGPEFLTYFNYEAQQDKSGLPNDRFSAERPEGSISTLTIQRTEQRDSAMYRCASSLYQPRGGRNQPQHFGDGTRLSIL.

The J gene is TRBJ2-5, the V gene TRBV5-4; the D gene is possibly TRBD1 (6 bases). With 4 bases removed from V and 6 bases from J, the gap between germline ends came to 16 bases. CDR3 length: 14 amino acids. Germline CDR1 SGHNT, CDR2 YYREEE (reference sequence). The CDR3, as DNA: TGTGCCAGCAGCGTGCAGGGGTTCGGGAAGACCCAGTACTTC. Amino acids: CASSVQGFGKTQYF.

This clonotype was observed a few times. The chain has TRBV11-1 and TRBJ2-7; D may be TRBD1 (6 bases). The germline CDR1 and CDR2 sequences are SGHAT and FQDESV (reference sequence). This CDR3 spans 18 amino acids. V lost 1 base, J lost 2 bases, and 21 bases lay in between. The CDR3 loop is CASSLDGYLRTATYEQYF. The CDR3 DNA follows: TGTGCCAGCAGCTTAGACGGTTATCTTCGGACAGCGACCTACGAGCAGTACTTC.

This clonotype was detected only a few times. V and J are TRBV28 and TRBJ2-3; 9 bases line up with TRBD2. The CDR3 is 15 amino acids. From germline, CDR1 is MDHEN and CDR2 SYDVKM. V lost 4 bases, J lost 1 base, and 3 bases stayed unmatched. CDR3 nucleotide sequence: TGTGCCAGCAGTTCGAAGCGGGGGGGCACAGATACGCAGTATTTT. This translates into CASSSKRGGTDTQYF.

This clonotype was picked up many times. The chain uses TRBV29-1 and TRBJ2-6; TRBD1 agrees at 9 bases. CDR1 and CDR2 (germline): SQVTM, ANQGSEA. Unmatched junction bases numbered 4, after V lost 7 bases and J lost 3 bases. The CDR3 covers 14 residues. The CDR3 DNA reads TGCAGCGCCAGGACAGGGGATGGGGCCAACGTCCTGACTTTC. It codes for CSARTGDGANVLTF.

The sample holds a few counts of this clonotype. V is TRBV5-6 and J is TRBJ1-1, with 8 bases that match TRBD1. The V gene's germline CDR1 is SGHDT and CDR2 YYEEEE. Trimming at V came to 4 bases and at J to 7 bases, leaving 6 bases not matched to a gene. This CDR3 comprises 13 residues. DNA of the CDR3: TGTGCCAGCAGCGCAGACAGGGGCCATGAAGCTTTCTTT. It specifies CASSADRGHEAFF.

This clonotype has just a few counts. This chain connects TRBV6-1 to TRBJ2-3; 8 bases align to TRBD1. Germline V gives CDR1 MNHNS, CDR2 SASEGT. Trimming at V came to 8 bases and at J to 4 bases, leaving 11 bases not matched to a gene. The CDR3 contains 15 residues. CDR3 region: CASGRQGIPPDTQYF. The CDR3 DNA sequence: TGTGCCAGCGGTAGACAGGGGATTCCCCCAGATACGCAGTATTTT.